A single sample is the source of the 7 T cell receptor beta chains below, sequenced in a study of T cell responses to AZD1222 COVID-19 vaccine. Profiling relied on immunoSEQ multiplex PCR, and the TCRdb table lists in-frame clones only, not all of them. The sample comprises 150,000 to 190,000 clones, 90% to 95% of which are singletons, and around 1.5% rests with the top ten. The sequencing used peripheral blood, collected 28 days after the second AZD1222 dose. Source of these receptors: an adult who received the AZD1222 COVID-19 vaccine.

J is TRBJ1-3 and V is TRBV18, with 7 bases that match TRBD1. CDR1 KGHSH and CDR2 LQKENI come from the germline V gene. The CDR3 is 17 amino acids. J gave up 0 bases and V 4 bases, and 9 bases lay outside the gene matches. The CDR3 coding sequence is TGTGCCAGCTCACTAAGGGACAGCCAAAACTCTGGAAACACCATATATTTT. This translates into CASSLRDSQNSGNTIYF.

V usage is TRBV6-5 and J usage is TRBJ2-7; D is tentatively TRBD1 or TRBD2 (5 bases each). Per germline, CDR1 MNHEY and CDR2 SVGAGI. The CDR3 length is 16 residues. Trimming removed 0 bases from V and 3 bases from J, with 15 bases in between. The CDR3 loop is CASSYSPGTSIYEQYF. The CDR3 nucleotides read TGTGCCAGCAGTTACTCCCCTGGGACGTCTATCTACGAGCAGTACTTC.

The chain couples TRBV19 to TRBJ1-2; a weak D match, TRBD1 (5 bases). The germline gives CDR1 LNHDA, CDR2 SQIVND (reference sequence). V lost 3 bases to trimming and J lost 6 bases, with 8 bases between them. The length of the CDR3 is 12 residues. This CDR3 reads CASSIDSDGYTF. The CDR3 DNA follows: TGTGCCAGTAGTATCGACAGTGATGGCTACACCTTC.

The V call is TRBV14, the J call TRBJ2-7; D not resolved. The CDR3 extends over 16 amino acids. Germline loops: CDR1 SGHDN, CDR2 FVKESK. V lost 1 base, J lost 0 bases, and 13 bases lay in between. The CDR3 DNA is TGTGCCAGCAGCCAAGTACGAGGCCCAAGCTCCTACGAGCAGTACTTC. Translated: CASSQVRGPSSYEQYF.

CDR3 coding DNA: TGCGCCAGCAGCCGTGAAGGGGGGAGTAGCTATGGCTACACCTTC. Amino acid sequence: CASSREGGSSYGYTF. The rearrangement links TRBV5-1 to TRBJ1-2; D is perhaps TRBD1 (6 bases). With 4 bases removed from V and 4 bases from J, the gap between germline ends came to 17 bases. Germline loops: CDR1 SGHRS, CDR2 YFSETQ. The CDR3 runs 15 residues.

The chain carries TRBV18 and TRBJ1-1; D may be TRBD1 (5 bases). The germline gives CDR1 KGHSH, CDR2 LQKENI. V lost 2 bases, J lost 3 bases, and 7 bases lay in between. CDR3 length: 13 residues. CDR3 nucleotide sequence: TGTGCCAGCTCACCAATAGGGGACACTGAAGCTTTCTTT. This translates into CASSPIGDTEAFF.

This clone was detected only a few times. The V call is TRBV5-1, the J call TRBJ2-2; no clear D. The CDR3 length is 14 residues. From germline, CDR1 is SGHRS and CDR2 YFSETQ. The germline V and J ends were trimmed by 0 bases and 4 bases, with 7 bases remaining between them. The CDR3, as DNA: TGCGCCAGCAGCTTGGATGGCAGCACCGGGGAGCTGTTTTTT. It translates to CASSLDGSTGELFF.